This T cell receptor beta chain was observed in a study of T cell changes during pregnancy in multiple sclerosis. TCRdb keeps only in-frame clones here, not all; method: immunoSEQ multiplex PCR. The repertoire holds 45,000 to 60,000 clones, with 90% as singletons. CDR3 length: 16 amino acids. Germline assignment: CDR1 SGDLS and CDR2 YYNGEE. With 1 base clipped from V and 5 bases from J, the junction kept 6 bases outside the gene matches. Sequenced material: CD8+ T cells from peripheral blood mononuclear cells, taken before pregnancy. This chain links TRBV9 with TRBJ2-5; 12 nucleotides align to TRBD2. The TCR was taken from a female donor with multiple sclerosis, enrolled in a pregnancy study. The CDR3 coding sequence is TGTGCCAGCAGCGTAACTAGCGGGGGGCGGGGGGAGACCCAGTACTTC. Translating gives CASSVTSGGRGETQYF. Full variable domain (remainder filled in from reference TRBV9 and TRBJ2-5): DSGVTQTPKHLITATGQRVTLRCSPRSGDLSVYWYQQSLDQGLQFLIQYYNGEERAKGNILERFSAQQFPDLHSELNLSSLELGDSALYFCASSVTSGGRGETQYFGPGTRLLVL.